This T cell receptor (beta chain) was observed in a study of cytotoxic CD8 clonotypes in ibrutinib-treated CLL. This CDR3 region has 17 residues. The V and J ends lost 2 bases and 0 bases respectively, with 11 bases between them. Germline CDR1 SGHTA, CDR2 FQGTGA. Produced via immunoSEQ multiplex PCR; TCRdb's table is partial and in-frame only. The top ten hold around a third of the sample, which has approximately 100,000 clones, more than 55% seen once. The chain couples TRBV7-3 to TRBJ2-6; D possibly corresponds to TRBD1 (5 bases). The material sequenced was PBMCs, taken after 24 months of ibrutinib treatment. This clonotype originated in a human donor with chronic lymphocytic leukemia. CDR3 sequence: CASSLATGSSGANVLTF. Written as DNA, the CDR3 is TGTGCCAGCAGCTTAGCTACAGGTAGCTCTGGGGCCAACGTCCTGACTTTC. Filled out from reference TRBV7-3 and TRBJ2-6, the complete variable domain reads GAGVSQTPSNKVTEKGKYVELRCDPISGHTALYWYRQSLGQGPEFLIYFQGTGAADDSGLPNDRFFAVRPEGSVSTLKIQRTERGDSAVYLCASSLATGSSGANVLTFGAGSRLTVL.